This T cell receptor beta chain comes out of a study of human T cells and chemical hapten exposure. Looking at the study overall: Reading of the patch tests, which applied 0.01% DPC to the upper back, occurred at 6 days.

The CDR3 is 16 amino acids. Germline V gene data show CDR1 as DFQATT and CDR2 as SNEGSKA (reference sequence). The V end was cut by 0 bases, the J end by 6 bases, with 18 bases between. TCRdb redid the calling of the RACE reads with MiXCR, one entry per CDR3 protein. The sample lists about 350,000 distinct CDR3 sequences; just under 6.5% were seen once. Study results and limitations: Expanded TCRs were compared with controls, and the expanded TCRs formed significantly more large CDR3 similarity clusters.

Time point specified: patch test 2, 6 weeks after DPC sensitization. Specified treatment: therapeutic diphenylcyclopropenone sensitization with weekly scalp DPC. As regards this clonotype: Its antigen remains unidentified.

The clonotype originates from a woman aged 18-29 years with alopecia areata. Some clones in this sample may be carry-over from other donors' samples. This material consisted of whole blood, taken in connection with sensitization to the hapten diphenylcyclopropenone (DPC). The chain is built from TRBV20-1 and TRBJ2-1; D possibly corresponds to TRBD1 (5 bases). In DNA form, the CDR3 reads TGCAGTGCTAGAGATCTTAGGGCAGGGCATCTCAATGAGCAGTTCTTC. It encodes CSARDLRAGHLNEQFF.